The text below deals with one TCR beta chain. Its specificity is unknown. J was trimmed by 2 bases and V by 4 bases; bases with no gene match: 4. Germline CDR1 reads MGHRA; CDR2 reads YSYEKL. This CDR3 spans 14 amino acids. Sequencing templates came from extracted RNA that was reverse transcribed into cDNA. Sequencing used immunoSEQ multiplex PCR; TCRdb keeps in-frame clones, though not all of them. This table has under 250,000 clones, roughly 50% appearing once. The sample comes from a study of CD8+ T cells in alopecia areata. Overall study results and limits: It was lesional scalp, especially alopecia totalis/universalis, that showed higher clonality than normal scalp.

The chain has TRBV4-1 and TRBJ2-5; 7 bases are a match to TRBD2. The receptor was derived from a human donor in good health. The sequenced sample consisted of CD8+ T cells sorted from blood. CDR3 in amino acids: CASSLGGVQETQYF. The CDR3 DNA reads as TGCGCCAGCAGCCTGGGGGGGGTACAAGAGACCCAGTACTTC.